This T cell receptor beta chain was profiled in a study of T cells in Graves' hyperthyroidism and ophthalmopathy (dated by TCRdb to between 2017 and 2020). Regarding the research as a whole: Peripheral blood was sampled at the time of initial diagnosis, prior to any treatment. To identify TCR V-J signatures that set the groups apart, the researchers used a discovery cohort of 90 to 100 patients, made up of 43 with Graves' ophthalmopathy and 55 to 65 with stable Graves' hyperthyroidism. Whether ophthalmopathy could be predicted prospectively was tested in an independent validation cohort made up of 18 to 20 hyperthyroidism patients plus 17 patients who later progressed to ophthalmopathy. The approximately 100 discovery patients were randomly divided into training and test sets at a 7:3 ratio. In addition, the study compared T-cell repertoires in thyroid tissue and in blood from roughly 6 Graves' hyperthyroidism patients. Once sampling was done, hyperthyroidism patients were given methimazole at a starting dose of 30 mg daily, whereas ophthalmopathy patients were given high-dose intravenous methylprednisolone. The paper describes TCR Vbeta CDR3 sequencing of 120 to 150 peripheral blood samples, made up of around 41 ophthalmopathy patients, approximately 76 hyperthyroidism patients and 17 progressor patients. Beyond this particular receptor, the publication reports: Most expanded thyroid clonotypes (frequency above 0.001) were also detected in blood, a finding suggesting that blood repertoires may reflect thyroid immune responses. In validation, progression to ophthalmopathy was predicted by the model with more than 65% sensitivity and 72% to 80% specificity, a median of approximately 6.5 months before onset. Ophthalmopathy was separated from stable hyperthyroidism by a 13 V-J signature model, with just over 85% sensitivity and around 81% specificity obtained in cross-validation and 80%/75% obtained in testing. Sample size was not statistically predetermined, and investigators were not blinded to group allocation.

This clonotype was seen only a few times. The clone's antigen remains unknown. No clone much larger than this one lies a single base away; base qualities are absent. V drops 3 bases and J drops 4 bases, leaving 18 bases in between. Reading the germline V gene (reference sequence) gives CDR1 DFQATT and CDR2 SNEGSKA. The CDR3 contains 15 residues, cysteine and phenylalanine counted. Of the read, only the CDR3 DNA is kept; its 45 bases are in frame from base 1. A patient counted as having stable Graves' hyperthyroidism if no progression to ophthalmopathy occurred over 18 months of follow-up. Hyperthyroidism patients were newly diagnosed, had a disease duration of under 2 months, and were aged 18 to 65 years. Any patient with an uncontrolled infection, another autoimmune disease, pregnancy or lactation was excluded. Clinical symptoms, serum thyroxine and TRAb, thyroid ultrasound, and orbital computed tomography formed the basis for the diagnoses. PBMCs were isolated from about 9.1 ml of fresh peripheral blood by Ficoll-Paque density gradient centrifugation. Trizol reagent was used to extract total RNA, and RNA quality was then checked on an Agilent 2100 Bioanalyzer.

Amplification of TCR beta CDR3 regions was carried out from RNA transcripts. A first-round RT-PCR of the TCR CDR3 used the HTBI primer set with the Qiagen OneStep RT-PCR kit. A second multiplex PCR round built the libraries, followed by size selection and purification. Libraries were sequenced paired-end with 100 bp reads on an Illumina HiSeq2000. The original pipeline was this. SOAPnuke was used to process the raw data, throwing out any read that contained adapters or uncalled bases, had a mean Phred below 15, or lacked an exact constant-primer or identifier match. COPE v1.2.5 was used to merge the high-quality paired reads, and each unique nucleotide sequence was defined as a clonotype. MiTCR v1.1 was used to align the clonotypes against IMGT TRBV, TRBD and TRBJ reference segments. Only V-J combinations with frequency above 0.0001, covering about 99% of repertoires, were analysed. A TCS score was defined as the ratio between F50 (clonal expansion) and ExV (chaos), using BLOSUM62-based TCRdist between CDR3 peptides within each V-J. Welch's t-statistics and random forest reduced roughly 530 V-J features to roughly 13, which were used in a naive Bayes classifier (R e1071). The public reads were reanalyzed by TCRdb: fastp trimming at Q25, MiXCR alignment, in-frame beta chains only. Rows merge per CDR3 protein into single entries with the most common DNA and genes. TCRdb, not the original authors, processed these V and J calls. The sample contains 300,000 to 350,000 distinct CDR3 sequences, about 21% of them found a single time. About 50% of the sample rests with the top ten.

The receptor was isolated from a woman aged 45-60 years with Graves' hyperthyroidism. Here the chain combines TRBV20-1 and TRBJ2-5; no D segment can be confidently identified. Sequencing used blood. In nucleotide form, the sequence is TGCAGTGCTAGTCCGTCTACCGTCCGCGTAGAGACCCAGTACTTC. Translated, this gives CSASPSTVRVETQYF.